Below are 26 T cell receptor beta chains sequenced from a single sample in a study of blood T cell repertoires in COVID-19. Libraries were prepared by immunoSEQ multiplex PCR; TCRdb keeps only in-frame clonotypes and omits some of them. Here the sample spans some 160,000 clones, 80% to 85% being singletons. The sequencing sample was made of PBMCs or T cells enriched from blood (not recorded which). Every receptor here comes from a woman in her 50s who had recovered from COVID-19.

The chain employs TRBV7-3 and TRBJ2-2; D is ambiguous. Germline V gene sequence: CDR1 SGHTA, CDR2 FQGTGA. The CDR3 runs to 12 residues. The V and J ends lost 2 bases and 8 bases respectively, with 6 bases between them. Here the CDR3 DNA reads TGTGCCAGCAGCTTAGTCGGGGGGGAGCTGTTTTTT. Translating gives CASSLVGGELFF.

J is TRBJ1-2 and V is TRBV28; D unresolved. Per the germline V gene, CDR1 is MDHEN and CDR2 is SYDVKM. V lost 4 bases to trimming and J lost 7 bases, with 7 bases between them. The CDR3 spans 11 residues. DNA for the CDR3: TGTGCCAGCAGTTCGACTTCTGGCTACACCTTC. Translation: CASSSTSGYTF.

J is TRBJ2-3 and V is TRBV5-6; the D gene is possibly TRBD2 (6 bases). Trimming pared 4 bases from V and 8 bases from J, leaving 17 bases between. CDR1 and CDR2 from the germline V gene are SGHDT and YYEEEE. The CDR3 sequence is 14 residues long. CDR3 residues: CASSRRGDGGTQYF. For the CDR3, the DNA is TGTGCCAGCAGCCGGCGGGGTGATGGTGGTACGCAGTATTTT.

This rearrangement joins TRBV6-5 to TRBJ1-6; maybe TRBD1 (5 bases). The CDR3 loop spans 16 amino acids. CDR1 is MNHEY, CDR2 SVGAGI, per germline. The V end lost 2 bases, the J end lost 3 bases, and 11 bases lay between the germline ends. Here the CDR3 reads CASSYGGANYNSPLHF. CDR3 nucleotides: TGTGCCAGCAGTTACGGTGGGGCTAACTATAATTCACCCCTCCACTTT.

The chain joins TRBV7-9 to TRBJ1-3, with D possibly TRBD1 on 5 matching bases. This CDR3 region has 13 residues. The germline CDR1 and CDR2 sequences are SEHNR and FQNEAQ (reference sequence). This chain's CDR3 is CAWAGGSGNTIYF. The CDR3 region has the DNA TGTGCTTGGGCGGGGGGCTCTGGAAACACCATATATTTT.

This clone appeared once. The chain is built from TRBV28 and TRBJ2-1; maybe TRBD2 (6 bases). The V gene's germline CDR1 is MDHEN and CDR2 SYDVKM. The CDR3 is made up of 14 amino acids. Trimming removed 2 bases from V and 9 bases from J, with 14 bases in between. The CDR3 DNA reads TGTGCCAGCAGTTTAAAACTAGCTATGCCTGAGCAGTTCTTC. This translates into CASSLKLAMPEQFF.

This chain uses TRBV4-3 with TRBJ2-7, with a weak D call TRBD1 (6 bases). The CDR3 extends over 14 amino acids. V gave up 2 bases and J gave up 2 bases, with 10 bases separating them. Germline-derived CDR1 and CDR2 are LGHNA and YSLEER. The CDR3 reads CASSQQSGAYEQYF. CDR3 bases: TGCGCCAGCAGCCAACAGTCAGGGGCCTACGAGCAGTACTTC.

The CDR3 DNA reads TGTGCCAGCAGAAAGGACATATCCTTCTACAATGAGCAGTTCTTC. This encodes CASRKDISFYNEQFF. The chain is built from TRBV6-5 and TRBJ2-1; tentative D call: TRBD1 (5 bases). The CDR3 consists of 15 residues. The germline gives CDR1 MNHEY, CDR2 SVGAGI. Between the trimmed V and J ends, which lost 6 bases and 3 bases, there was a span of 15 bases.

The chain combines TRBV13 with TRBJ2-5; D is undetermined. This CDR3 has 19 residues. The germline V gene encodes CDR1 PRHDT and CDR2 FYEKMQ (reference sequence). Trimming removed 1 base at V and 3 bases at J, with 24 bases between. The CDR3 reads CASSLVLGSFSGPKETQYF. Here the CDR3 DNA reads TGTGCCAGCAGCTTAGTTTTGGGCTCCTTTAGTGGGCCGAAAGAGACCCAGTACTTC.

V is TRBV5-4 and J is TRBJ2-3, with D possibly being TRBD2 (6 bases). The germline V and J ends were trimmed by 5 bases and 2 bases, with 18 bases remaining between them. The CDR3 contains 16 residues. CDR1 is SGHNT and CDR2 is YYREEE in the germline V gene (reference sequence). The CDR3 DNA is TGTGCCAGCAGTCCTACCCCGGGAGTCCCCACAGATACGCAGTATTTT. Encoded protein: CASSPTPGVPTDTQYF.

This chain connects TRBV5-1 to TRBJ2-2, with TRBD2 matching 7 bases. CDR1 is SGHRS, CDR2 YFSETQ, per germline. The CDR3 runs to 15 residues. The trim removed 0 bases at V and 4 bases at J, leaving 3 bases unmatched. CDR3 DNA: TGCGCCAGCAGCTTGGCTAGCGGCCTCACCGGGGAGCTGTTTTTT. Amino acid sequence: CASSLASGLTGELFF.

The V gene is TRBV5-5, the J gene TRBJ1-1; maybe TRBD1 (5 bases). V was cut by 0 bases and J by 6 bases, with 18 bases left in between. The CDR3 has 16 residues. Looked up from germline, CDR1 is SGHKS and CDR2 is YYEKEE (reference sequence). CDR3 DNA sequence: TGTGCCAGCAGCTTGGCCCCGGGGGGGTGGGAAGCTGAAGCTTTCTTT. Residues: CASSLAPGGWEAEAFF.

The V call is TRBV18, the J call TRBJ2-5, with 10 bases lining up with TRBD1. Germline V gene lookup returns CDR1 KGHSH and CDR2 LQKENI. Trimming at V came to 3 bases and at J to 5 bases, leaving 0 bases not matched to a gene. The CDR3 runs 13 residues. CDR3 amino acids: CASSPGQGETQYF. The CDR3 region has the DNA TGTGCCAGCTCACCGGGACAGGGGGAGACCCAGTACTTC.

V and J are TRBV7-9 and TRBJ2-7, with D possibly being TRBD1 (7 bases). Trimming stripped 8 bases from V and 0 bases from J, with 14 bases between. The CDR3 extends over 14 amino acids. Germline lookup yields CDR1 SEHNR and CDR2 FQNEAQ (reference sequence). CDR3 protein: CASGGTASSYEQYF. The CDR3 bases are TGTGCCAGCGGCGGGACAGCAAGCTCCTACGAGCAGTACTTC. The complete variable domain, with remaining parts taken from reference TRBV7-9 and TRBJ2-7, reads DTGVSQNPRHKITKRGQNVTFRCDPISEHNRLYWYRQTLGQGPEFLTYFQNEAQLEKSRLLSDRFSAERPKGSFSTLEIQRTEQGDSAMYLCASGGTASSYEQYFGPGTRLTVT.

The rearrangement links TRBV27 to TRBJ2-1, with 7 bases matching TRBD2. Trimming removed 5 bases from V and 2 bases from J; junction bases left unmatched: 3. The CDR3 runs to 14 residues. The germline V gene has CDR1 MNHEY and CDR2 SMNVEV (reference sequence). CDR3 in amino acids: CASSSGAAYNEQFF. CDR3 sequence (DNA): TGTGCCAGCAGTAGCGGGGCCGCCTACAATGAGCAGTTCTTC.

The DNA of the CDR3 is TGTGCCAGCAGCTTAGTTTCCAGGTCCAAAAACATTCAGTACTTC. Amino acids: CASSLVSRSKNIQYF. The chain recombines TRBV7-2 with TRBJ2-4; D remains unclear. Germline assignment: CDR1 SGHTA and CDR2 FQGNSA. The CDR3 is 15 residues long. V dropped 1 base and J dropped 2 bases, with 9 bases sitting between them. Full variable domain (outside the CDR3, taken from reference TRBV7-2 and TRBJ2-4): GAGVSQSPSNKVTEKGKDVELRCDPISGHTALYWYRQSLGQGLEFLIYFQGNSAPDKSGLPSDRFSAERTGGSVSTLTIQRTQQEDSAVYLCASSLVSRSKNIQYFGAGTRLSVL.

V usage is TRBV7-3 and J usage is TRBJ1-1; D ambiguous. Trimming left V 1 base short and J 3 bases short, with 6 bases between. Germline-derived CDR1 and CDR2 are SGHTA and FQGTGA. This CDR3 has 13 residues. The chain's CDR3 is CASSLNRYTEAFF. CDR3 DNA: TGTGCCAGCAGCTTAAACAGATACACTGAAGCTTTCTTT.

The rearrangement joins TRBV5-6 to TRBJ1-1, with D perhaps TRBD1 (6 bases). This CDR3 is 14 amino acids long. Germline CDR1 and CDR2: SGHDT and YYEEEE. The V end lost 1 base, the J end lost 1 base, and 8 bases lay between the germline ends. CDR3 amino acids: CASSLRDKNTEAFF. The CDR3 DNA reads as TGTGCCAGCAGCTTGAGGGACAAGAACACTGAAGCTTTCTTT. Variable domain in full (rest from reference TRBV5-6 and TRBJ1-1): DAGVTQSPTHLIKTRGQQVTLRCSPKSGHDTVSWYQQALGQGPQFIFQYYEEEERQRGNFPDRFSGHQFPNYSSELNVNALLLGDSALYLCASSLRDKNTEAFFGQGTRLTVV.

The chain is built from TRBV6-6 and TRBJ1-2; D uncertain. Between the trimmed V and J ends, which lost 2 bases and 0 bases, there was a span of 7 bases. Germline lookup yields CDR1 MNHNY and CDR2 SVGAGI (reference sequence). The CDR3 runs 14 residues. Written as DNA, the CDR3 is TGTGCCAGCAGTTACGGAGGACCTAACTATGGCTACACCTTC. Encoded protein: CASSYGGPNYGYTF.

The chain joins TRBV2 to TRBJ2-1, with TRBD2 identical over 7 bases. The CDR3 runs to 17 residues. Per the germline V gene, CDR1 is SNHLY and CDR2 is FYNNEI. V lost 8 bases to trimming and J lost 0 bases; unmatched junction nucleotides: 13. The CDR3 DNA is TGTGCCAGCCTCGGGACTAAATCCCGGTCCTCCTACAATGAGCAGTTCTTC. This sequence encodes CASLGTKSRSSYNEQFF. Full variable domain (missing parts from reference TRBV2 and TRBJ2-1): EPEVTQTPSHQVTQMGQEVILRCVPISNHLYFYWYRQILGQKVEFLVSFYNNEISEKSEIFDDQFSVERPDGSNFTLKIRSTKLEDSAMYFCASLGTKSRSSYNEQFFGPGTRLTVL.

The chain has TRBV7-6 and TRBJ2-2; D may be TRBD2 (5 bases). Germline loops: CDR1 SGHVS, CDR2 FNYEAQ. V was clipped by 2 bases and J by 8 bases, with 12 bases between them. The CDR3 has 14 residues. In DNA, the CDR3 is TGTGCCAGCAGCTTATCCGGGGAGATTGGGGAGCTGTTTTTT. Its protein is CASSLSGEIGELFF.

This chain joins TRBV7-9 and TRBJ1-4, with D perhaps matching TRBD1 (5 bases). V was cut by 6 bases and J by 7 bases, with 12 bases left in between. Germline V gives CDR1 SEHNR, CDR2 FQNEAQ (reference sequence). The CDR3 consists of 13 residues. CDR3 amino acids: CASSRGLGEKLFF. DNA of the CDR3: TGTGCCAGCAGTCGGGGACTGGGTGAAAAACTGTTTTTT.

This chain uses TRBV2 with TRBJ1-5, with D perhaps TRBD1 (6 bases). CDR3 length: 14 amino acids. Germline-derived CDR1 and CDR2 are SNHLY and FYNNEI. V was pared by 7 bases and J by 3 bases, with 13 bases between. CDR3 sequence reads: CASTEGGYNQPQHF. The CDR3 bases are TGTGCCAGCACCGAAGGGGGATACAATCAGCCCCAGCATTTT.

This clone was detected a few times. The CDR3 protein is CASSLAGGRETQYF. The CDR3 DNA reads TGTGCCAGCAGCTTAGCGGGAGGTAGGGAGACCCAGTACTTC. This chain links TRBV7-2 with TRBJ2-5; perhaps TRBD2 as D (6 bases). The germline V and J ends were trimmed by 0 bases and 5 bases, with 10 bases remaining between them. Germline V gene data show CDR1 as SGHTA and CDR2 as FQGNSA. The CDR3 spans 14 residues.

The V gene is TRBV2, the J gene TRBJ1-3; 9 positions match TRBD1. Looked up from germline, CDR1 is SNHLY and CDR2 is FYNNEI. This CDR3 is 15 amino acids long. The V gene end was trimmed by 8 bases and the J gene end by 0 bases; junction bases not matched to a gene: 5. This chain's CDR3 is CASLGDRASGNTIYF. CDR3 coding DNA: TGTGCCAGCCTTGGGGACAGGGCCTCTGGAAACACCATATATTTT.

This chain connects TRBV7-3 to TRBJ1-2, with no clear D. The CDR3 runs to 13 residues. The germline V and J ends were trimmed by 5 bases and 5 bases, with 12 bases remaining between them. From germline, CDR1 is SGHTA and CDR2 FQGTGA. CDR3 coding DNA: TGTGCCAGCAGCGTAGACCCCGGGTATGGCTACACCTTC. Translation: CASSVDPGYGYTF.